Below, 14 T cell receptor beta chains from the same sample are listed, as sequenced in a study of blood T cell repertoires in COVID-19. Profiled with immunoSEQ multiplex PCR; TCRdb holds only in-frame clones, not every one. The table lists more than 110,000 clones, about four fifths of them singletons. Input material: peripheral blood. These receptors were obtained from a human donor in a cohort sampled during active COVID-19.

The chain couples TRBV6-5 to TRBJ2-1; tentatively, D is TRBD1 (5 bases). Germline lookup yields CDR1 MNHEY and CDR2 SVGAGI. Trimming took off 6 bases at V and 8 bases at J, with 20 bases between the two ends. The CDR3 has 15 amino acids. Here the CDR3 reads CASRGFGQGPDEQFF. The CDR3 nucleotides read TGTGCCAGCAGGGGGTTTGGCCAGGGTCCGGATGAGCAGTTCTTC.

On this clone itself: Other DNA sequences in this specimen translate into the identical CDR3. The chain links TRBV20-1 to TRBJ1-1; D remains ambiguous. Germline assignment: CDR1 DFQATT and CDR2 SNEGSKA (reference sequence). This CDR3 is built from 11 residues. Trimming removed 6 bases from V and 1 base from J, with 6 bases in between. The CDR3 here is CSASGNTEAFF. CDR3 nucleotides: TGCAGTGCGAGCGGGAACACTGAAGCTTTCTTT.

The chain employs TRBV19 and TRBJ2-1, with TRBD2 identical over 7 bases. V gave up 3 bases and J gave up 5 bases; unmatched junction bases: 10. CDR1 is LNHDA and CDR2 is SQIVND in the germline V gene (reference sequence). The CDR3 contains 16 residues. The DNA of the CDR3 is TGTGCCAGTAGTATCCTCGCAGCGGGACCCAACAATGAGCAGTTCTTC. It codes for CASSILAAGPNNEQFF.

The V call is TRBV4-2, the J call TRBJ1-1, with 11 positions matching TRBD1. The ends lost 3 bases at V and 6 bases at J; junction bases unmatched: 3. Per the germline V gene, CDR1 is LGHNA and CDR2 is YNFKEQ. There are 14 residues in the CDR3. In DNA form, the CDR3 reads TGTGCCAGCAGCCAGGACAGGGGGCAGGCTGAAGCTTTCTTT. Encoded protein: CASSQDRGQAEAFF.

The chain combines TRBV24-1 with TRBJ2-7; D possibly corresponds to TRBD2 (6 bases). Trimming took off 4 bases at V and 6 bases at J, with 12 bases between the two ends. The CDR3 consists of 13 residues. The germline CDR1 and CDR2 sequences are KGHDR and SFDVKD. The chain's CDR3 is CATSESRGTEQYF. In DNA form, the CDR3 reads TGTGCCACCAGTGAGTCACGGGGGACCGAGCAGTACTTC.

The gene calls are TRBV4-3 and TRBJ1-3; D is perhaps TRBD1 (5 bases). Germline CDR1 is LGHNA and CDR2 is YSLEER. Trimming removed 3 bases from V and 8 bases from J, with 17 bases in between. The CDR3 extends over 15 amino acids. CDR3 residues: CASSQTGREVDTIYF. In DNA form, the CDR3 reads TGCGCCAGCAGCCAGACGGGACGGGAGGTAGACACCATATATTTT.

The V gene is TRBV5-5, the J gene TRBJ2-3; 8 bases agree with TRBD2. This CDR3 comprises 15 residues. Germline CDR1 SGHKS, CDR2 YYEKEE (reference sequence). V shed 1 base and J 4 bases; nucleotides not matched to a gene: 5. The CDR3 sequence: CASSLTAGVADTQYF. The CDR3 DNA reads TGTGCCAGCAGCTTGACAGCGGGGGTTGCAGATACGCAGTATTTT.

The rearrangement joins TRBV6-2 or TRBV6-3 to TRBJ1-5; 10 nucleotides line up with TRBD1. The CDR3 extends over 17 amino acids. V lost 6 bases and J lost 1; bases outside the gene matches: 9. In germline, CDR1 is MNHEY, CDR2 SVGEGT. CDR3 loop: CASSSGTGVRSNQPQHF. The CDR3 DNA follows: TGTGCCAGCAGCTCCGGGACAGGGGTTCGGAGCAATCAGCCCCAGCATTTT.

The chain combines TRBV9 with TRBJ1-2; 12 bases are shared with TRBD1. V lost 5 bases, J lost 8 bases, and 10 bases stayed unmatched. CDR3 length: 15 amino acids. Germline CDR1 is SGDLS and CDR2 is YYNGEE. The CDR3 protein is CASRPSGDRGRGYTF. The CDR3 DNA reads as TGTGCCAGCAGGCCCTCAGGGGACAGGGGGCGAGGCTACACCTTC.

This chain uses TRBV5-1 with TRBJ2-7; 9 positions match TRBD1. The CDR3 spans 14 residues. J lost 6 bases, V lost 6 bases, and 10 bases had no gene match. Germline V gene lookup returns CDR1 SGHRS and CDR2 YFSETQ. The CDR3 DNA reads TGCGCCAGCAAGGCCGGGACAGGGCTGGTCGAGCAGTACTTC. This translates into CASKAGTGLVEQYF. The full variable domain, with the rest looked up from reference TRBV5-1 and TRBJ2-7, is KAGVTQTPRYLIKTRGQQVTLSCSPISGHRSVSWYQQTPGQGLQFLFEYFSETQRNKGNFPGRFSGRQFSNSRSEMNVSTLELGDSALYLCASKAGTGLVEQYFGPGTRLTVT.

The chain is built from TRBV5-1 and TRBJ1-4; D unclear. Trimming shortened V by 0 bases and J by 6 bases, and 12 bases separated the two germline ends. Germline CDR1 reads SGHRS; CDR2 reads YFSETQ. The length of the CDR3 is 15 residues. The CDR3 loop reads CASSLVAGLDEKLFF. The CDR3 bases are TGCGCCAGCAGCTTGGTGGCAGGTCTCGATGAAAAACTGTTTTTT.

The chain joins TRBV5-1 to TRBJ2-1; the D gene is possibly TRBD1 (6 bases). This CDR3 is 15 amino acids long. With 7 bases removed from V and 6 bases from J, the gap between germline ends came to 20 bases. In germline, CDR1 is SGHRS, CDR2 YFSETQ. CDR3: CASSTGLLTGNEQFF. The CDR3 DNA follows: TGCGCCAGCTCGACAGGTCTGCTTACGGGCAATGAGCAGTTCTTC. The full variable domain, rest sourced from reference TRBV5-1 and TRBJ2-1, is KAGVTQTPRYLIKTRGQQVTLSCSPISGHRSVSWYQQTPGQGLQFLFEYFSETQRNKGNFPGRFSGRQFSNSRSEMNVSTLELGDSALYLCASSTGLLTGNEQFFGPGTRLTVL.

The chain combines TRBV6-2 or TRBV6-3 with TRBJ2-7; D is ambiguous. The germline gives CDR1 MNHEY, CDR2 SVGEGT. CDR3 length: 16 amino acids. V lost 2 bases and J lost 4, with 18 bases in between. The CDR3 loop is CASSYGLVTNRYEQYF. The CDR3 region has the DNA TGTGCCAGCAGTTACGGGTTGGTGACAAATAGGTACGAGCAGTACTTC.

CDR3 coding DNA: TGTGCCAGCAGATCCTTGATCCAGGGGGGCTATTCCTACAATGAGCAGTTCTTC. It is translated as CASRSLIQGGYSYNEQFF. The V gene is TRBV27, the J gene TRBJ2-1; a possible D gene is TRBD1 (7 bases). V lost 6 bases to trimming and J lost 1 base, with 22 bases between them. Germline CDR1 is MNHEY and CDR2 is SMNVEV (reference sequence). This CDR3 spans 18 amino acids.